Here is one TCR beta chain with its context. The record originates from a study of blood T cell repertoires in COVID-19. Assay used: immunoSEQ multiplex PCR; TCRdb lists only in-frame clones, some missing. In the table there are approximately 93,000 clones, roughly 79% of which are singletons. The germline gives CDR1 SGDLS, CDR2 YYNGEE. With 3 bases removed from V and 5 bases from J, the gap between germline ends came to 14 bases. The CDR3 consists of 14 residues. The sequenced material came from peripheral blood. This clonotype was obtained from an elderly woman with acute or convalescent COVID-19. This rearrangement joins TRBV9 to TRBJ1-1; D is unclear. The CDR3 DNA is TGTGCCAGCAGCGGACCTACGCGGCCTACTGAAGCTTTCTTT. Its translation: CASSGPTRPTEAFF.